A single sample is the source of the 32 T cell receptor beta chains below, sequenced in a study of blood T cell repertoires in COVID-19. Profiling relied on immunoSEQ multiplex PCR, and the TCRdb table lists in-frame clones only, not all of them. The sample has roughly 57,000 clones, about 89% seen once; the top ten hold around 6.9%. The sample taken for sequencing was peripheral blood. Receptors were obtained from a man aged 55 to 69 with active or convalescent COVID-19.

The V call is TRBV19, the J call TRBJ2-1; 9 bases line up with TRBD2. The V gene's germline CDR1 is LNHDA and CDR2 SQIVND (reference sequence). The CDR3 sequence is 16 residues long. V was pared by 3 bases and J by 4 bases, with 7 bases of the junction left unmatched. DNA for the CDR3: TGTGCCAGTAGTATTTGGGGAGCGGGGGGTTACAATGAGCAGTTCTTC. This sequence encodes CASSIWGAGGYNEQFF.

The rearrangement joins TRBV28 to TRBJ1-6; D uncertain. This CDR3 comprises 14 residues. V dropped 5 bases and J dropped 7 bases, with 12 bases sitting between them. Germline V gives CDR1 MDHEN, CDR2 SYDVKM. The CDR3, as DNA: TGTGCCAGCAGTCCCGCGGGGTCCAATTCACCCCTCCACTTT. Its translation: CASSPAGSNSPLHF. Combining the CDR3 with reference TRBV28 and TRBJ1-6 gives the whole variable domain DVKVTQSSRYLVKRTGEKVFLECVQDMDHENMFWYRQDPGLGLRLIYFSYDVKMKEKGDIPEGYSVSREKKERFSLILESASTNQTSMYLCASSPAGSNSPLHFGNGTRLTVT.

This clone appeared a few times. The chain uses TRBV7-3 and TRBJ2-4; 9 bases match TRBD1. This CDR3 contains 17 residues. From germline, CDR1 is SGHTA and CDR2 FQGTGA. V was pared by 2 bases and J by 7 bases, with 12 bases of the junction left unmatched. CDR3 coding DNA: TGTGCCAGCAGCTTAGTTGGGGCAAGAGGACAGGGGAACATTCAGTACTTC. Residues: CASSLVGARGQGNIQYF.

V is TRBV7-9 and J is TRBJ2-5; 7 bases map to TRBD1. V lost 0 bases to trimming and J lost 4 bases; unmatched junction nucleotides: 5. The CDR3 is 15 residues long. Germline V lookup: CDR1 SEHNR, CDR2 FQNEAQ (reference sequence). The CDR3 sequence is CASSLAAGGIETQYF. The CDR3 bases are TGTGCCAGCAGCTTAGCGGCAGGGGGTATAGAGACCCAGTACTTC. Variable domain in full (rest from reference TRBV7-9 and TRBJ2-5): DTGVSQNPRHKITKRGQNVTFRCDPISEHNRLYWYRQTLGQGPEFLTYFQNEAQLEKSRLLSDRFSAERPKGSFSTLEIQRTEQGDSAMYLCASSLAAGGIETQYFGPGTRLLVL.

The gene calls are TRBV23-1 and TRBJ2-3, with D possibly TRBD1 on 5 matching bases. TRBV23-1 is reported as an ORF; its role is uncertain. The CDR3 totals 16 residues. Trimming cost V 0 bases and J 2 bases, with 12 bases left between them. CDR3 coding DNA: TGCGCCAGCAGTCAATCGGGGCAGGGATCCACAGATACGCAGTATTTT. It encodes CASSQSGQGSTDTQYF.

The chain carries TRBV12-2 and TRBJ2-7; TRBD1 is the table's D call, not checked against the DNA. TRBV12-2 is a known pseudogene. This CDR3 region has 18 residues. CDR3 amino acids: CASRPVVLTGQLDYEQYF. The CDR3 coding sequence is TGTGCAAGTCGGCCGGTAGTCCTGACAGGACAGCTTGACTACGAGCAGTACTTC.

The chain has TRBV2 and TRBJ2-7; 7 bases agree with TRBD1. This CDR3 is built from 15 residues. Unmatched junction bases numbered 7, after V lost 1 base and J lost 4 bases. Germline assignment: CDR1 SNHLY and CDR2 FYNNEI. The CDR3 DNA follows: TGTGCCAGCAGTGAAGACTCAGGGGGACGGTACGAGCAGTACTTC. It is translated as CASSEDSGGRYEQYF.

The DNA of the CDR3 is TGTGCCAGCTCACCGTCACTCGAACGTGATCAGCCCCAGCATTTT. Translation: CASSPSLERDQPQHF. The chain links TRBV18 to TRBJ1-5; D unclear. Deletions cut 3 bases from V and 5 bases from J, with 14 bases between. CDR1 and CDR2 from the germline V gene are KGHSH and LQKENI. The CDR3 loop spans 15 amino acids.

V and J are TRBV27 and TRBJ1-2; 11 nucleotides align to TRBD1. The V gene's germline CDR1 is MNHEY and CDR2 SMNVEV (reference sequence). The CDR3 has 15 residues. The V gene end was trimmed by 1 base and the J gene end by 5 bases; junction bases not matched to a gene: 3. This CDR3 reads CASSLYGTGGYGYTF. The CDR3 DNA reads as TGTGCCAGCAGTTTATATGGGACAGGGGGATATGGCTACACCTTC.

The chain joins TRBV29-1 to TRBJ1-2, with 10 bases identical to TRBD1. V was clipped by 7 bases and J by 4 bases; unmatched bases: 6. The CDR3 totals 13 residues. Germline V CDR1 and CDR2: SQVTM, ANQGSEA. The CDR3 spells CSARQGASYGYTF. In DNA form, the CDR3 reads TGCAGCGCTAGACAGGGGGCCTCCTATGGCTACACCTTC.

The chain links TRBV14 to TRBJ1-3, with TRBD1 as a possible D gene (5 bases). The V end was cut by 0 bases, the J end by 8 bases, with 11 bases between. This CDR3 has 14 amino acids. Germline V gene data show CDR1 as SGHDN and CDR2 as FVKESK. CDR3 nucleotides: TGTGCCAGCAGCCAAGATATGGGGGGAGACACCATATATTTT. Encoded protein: CASSQDMGGDTIYF.

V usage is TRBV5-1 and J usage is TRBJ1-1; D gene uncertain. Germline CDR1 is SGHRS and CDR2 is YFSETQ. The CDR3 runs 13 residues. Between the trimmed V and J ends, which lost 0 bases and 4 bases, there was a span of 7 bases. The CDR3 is CASSLGQTTEAFF. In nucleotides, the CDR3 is TGCGCCAGCAGCTTGGGGCAAACCACTGAAGCTTTCTTT.

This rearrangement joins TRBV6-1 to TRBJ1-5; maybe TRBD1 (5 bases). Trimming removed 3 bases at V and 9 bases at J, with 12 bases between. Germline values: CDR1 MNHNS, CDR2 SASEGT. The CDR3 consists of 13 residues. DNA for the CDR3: TGTGCCAGCAGTGACGACAGACCCTGGCCCCAGCATTTT. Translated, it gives CASSDDRPWPQHF.

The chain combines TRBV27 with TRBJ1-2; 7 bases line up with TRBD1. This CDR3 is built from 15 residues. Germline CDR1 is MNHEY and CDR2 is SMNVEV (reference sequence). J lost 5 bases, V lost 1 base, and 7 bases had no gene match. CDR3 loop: CASSLFGRGAYGYTF. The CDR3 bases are TGTGCCAGCAGTTTATTTGGCAGGGGGGCATATGGCTACACCTTC.

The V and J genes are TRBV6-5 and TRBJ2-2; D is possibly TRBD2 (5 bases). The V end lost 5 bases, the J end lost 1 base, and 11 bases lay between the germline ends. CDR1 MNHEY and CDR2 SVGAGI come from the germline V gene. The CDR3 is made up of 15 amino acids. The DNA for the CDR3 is TGTGCCAGCAGTAACAAGAGGGTGAACACCGGGGAGCTGTTTTTT. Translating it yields CASSNKRVNTGELFF.

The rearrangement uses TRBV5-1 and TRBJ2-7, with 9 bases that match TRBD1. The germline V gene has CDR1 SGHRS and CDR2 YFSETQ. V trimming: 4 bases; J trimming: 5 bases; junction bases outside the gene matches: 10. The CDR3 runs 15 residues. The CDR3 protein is CASSPGGQGKNEQYF. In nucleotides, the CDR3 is TGCGCCAGCAGCCCTGGTGGACAGGGGAAGAACGAGCAGTACTTC.

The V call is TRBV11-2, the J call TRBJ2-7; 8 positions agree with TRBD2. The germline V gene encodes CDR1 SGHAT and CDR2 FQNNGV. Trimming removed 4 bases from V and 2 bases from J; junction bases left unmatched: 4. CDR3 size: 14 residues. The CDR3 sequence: CASSSQRGPYEQYF. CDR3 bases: TGTGCCAGCAGCTCCCAGCGGGGGCCCTACGAGCAGTACTTC.

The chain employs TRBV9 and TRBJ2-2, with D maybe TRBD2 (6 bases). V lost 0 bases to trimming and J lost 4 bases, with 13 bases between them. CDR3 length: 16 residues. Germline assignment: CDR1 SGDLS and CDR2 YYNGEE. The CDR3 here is CASSVAASAGTGELFF. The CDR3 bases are TGTGCCAGCAGCGTAGCGGCTAGCGCTGGCACCGGGGAGCTGTTTTTT.

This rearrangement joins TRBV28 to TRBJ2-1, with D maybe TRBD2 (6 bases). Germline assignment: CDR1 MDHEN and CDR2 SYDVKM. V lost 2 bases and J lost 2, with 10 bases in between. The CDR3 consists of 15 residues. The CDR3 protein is CASSLDGSTYNEQFF. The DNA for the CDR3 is TGTGCCAGCAGTTTAGACGGGAGTACCTACAATGAGCAGTTCTTC.

The CDR3 nucleotides are TGTGCCAGCAGCCCCGGACTAGCGGGAACCCAGACCCAGTACTTC. This encodes CASSPGLAGTQTQYF. The V and J genes are TRBV11-1 and TRBJ2-5; 12 nucleotides agree with TRBD2. V trimming: 5 bases; J trimming: 6 bases; junction bases outside the gene matches: 7. Per the germline V gene, CDR1 is SGHAT and CDR2 is FQDESV (reference sequence). The CDR3 runs 15 residues.

The CDR3 region has the DNA TGTGCCAGCAGAAAGGCACGAACCGGGACAGCCTACAATCAGCCCCAGCATTTT. It yields the protein CASRKARTGTAYNQPQHF. V gene TRBV28 combines with J gene TRBJ1-5; TRBD1 matches at 7 bases. The CDR3 is 18 amino acids. In germline, CDR1 is MDHEN, CDR2 SYDVKM. Trimming cost V 6 bases and J 3 bases; bases outside gene matches: 17.

In nucleotides, the CDR3 is TGTGCCAGCAGTGAGACAGCTTACGAGCAGTACTTC. Its translation is CASSETAYEQYF. This chain connects TRBV11-1 to TRBJ2-7, with TRBD1 as a possible D gene (5 bases). The CDR3 extends over 12 amino acids. V was pared by 6 bases and J by 4 bases, with 10 bases between. The germline CDR1 and CDR2 sequences are SGHAT and FQDESV (reference sequence).

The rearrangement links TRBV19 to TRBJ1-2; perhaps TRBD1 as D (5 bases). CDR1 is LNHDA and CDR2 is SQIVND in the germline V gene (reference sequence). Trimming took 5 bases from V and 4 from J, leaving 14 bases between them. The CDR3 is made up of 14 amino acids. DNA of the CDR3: TGTGCCAGTAGTCCAACCACAGGCTTCTATGGCTACACCTTC. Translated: CASSPTTGFYGYTF.

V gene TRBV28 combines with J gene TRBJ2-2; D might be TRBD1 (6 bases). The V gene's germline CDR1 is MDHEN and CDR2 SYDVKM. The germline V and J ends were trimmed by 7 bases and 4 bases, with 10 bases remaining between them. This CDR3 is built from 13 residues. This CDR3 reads CASKDSGTGELFF. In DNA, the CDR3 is TGTGCCAGCAAGGACAGTGGCACCGGGGAGCTGTTTTTT.

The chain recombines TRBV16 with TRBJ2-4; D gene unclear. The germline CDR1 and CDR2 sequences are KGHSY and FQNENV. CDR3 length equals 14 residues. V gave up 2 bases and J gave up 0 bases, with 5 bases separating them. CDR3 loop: CASSQDLAKNIQYF. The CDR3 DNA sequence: TGTGCCAGCAGCCAAGACTTAGCCAAAAACATTCAGTACTTC.

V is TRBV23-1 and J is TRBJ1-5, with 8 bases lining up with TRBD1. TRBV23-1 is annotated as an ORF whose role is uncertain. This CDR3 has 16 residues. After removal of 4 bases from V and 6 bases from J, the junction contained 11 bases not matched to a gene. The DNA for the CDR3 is TGCGCCAGCAGTCTAAAATCGGACAGGGTTCGTCAGCCCCAGCATTTT. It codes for CASSLKSDRVRQPQHF.

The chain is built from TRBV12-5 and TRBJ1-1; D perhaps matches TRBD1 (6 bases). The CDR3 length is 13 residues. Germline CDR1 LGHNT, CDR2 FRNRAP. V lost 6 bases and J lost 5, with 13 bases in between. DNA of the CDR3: TGTGCTAGTGGCCCTACAGGGTTAACTGAAGCTTTCTTT. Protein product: CASGPTGLTEAFF.

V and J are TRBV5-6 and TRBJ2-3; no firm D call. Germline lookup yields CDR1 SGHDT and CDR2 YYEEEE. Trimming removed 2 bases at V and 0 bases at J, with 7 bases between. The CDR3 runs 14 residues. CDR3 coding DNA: TGTGCCAGCAGCTTAAGAACTAGCACAGATACGCAGTATTTT. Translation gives CASSLRTSTDTQYF.

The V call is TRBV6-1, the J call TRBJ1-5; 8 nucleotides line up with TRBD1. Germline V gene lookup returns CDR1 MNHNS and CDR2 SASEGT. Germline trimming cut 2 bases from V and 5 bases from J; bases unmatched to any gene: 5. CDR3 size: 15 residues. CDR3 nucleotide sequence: TGTGCCAGCAGTGAACTCGACAGGGGAGATCAGCCCCAGCATTTT. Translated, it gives CASSELDRGDQPQHF.

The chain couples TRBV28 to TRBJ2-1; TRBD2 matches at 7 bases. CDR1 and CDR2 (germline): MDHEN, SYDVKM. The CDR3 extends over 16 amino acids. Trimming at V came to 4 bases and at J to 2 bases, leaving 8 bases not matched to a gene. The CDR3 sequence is CASSSGASGTYNEQFF. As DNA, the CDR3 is TGTGCCAGCAGTTCCGGGGCTAGCGGAACCTACAATGAGCAGTTCTTC.

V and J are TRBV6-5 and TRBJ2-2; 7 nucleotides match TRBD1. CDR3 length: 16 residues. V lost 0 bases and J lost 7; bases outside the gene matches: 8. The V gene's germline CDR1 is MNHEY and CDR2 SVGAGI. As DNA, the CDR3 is TGTGCCAGCAGTTACTCTACGGACAGGAGGAGCGGGGAGCTGTTTTTT. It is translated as CASSYSTDRRSGELFF.

CDR3 in amino acids: CASMGTGFTYNSPLHF. CDR3 nucleotides: TGTGCCAGCATGGGGACAGGGTTCACCTATAATTCACCCCTCCACTTT. The chain combines TRBV2 with TRBJ1-6; 9 nucleotides agree with TRBD1. V lost 7 bases to trimming and J lost 2 bases; unmatched junction nucleotides: 6. The CDR3 has 16 residues. CDR1 and CDR2 from the germline V gene are SNHLY and FYNNEI.